Here is one T cell receptor beta chain with its context. The data are from a study of blood T cell repertoires in COVID-19. Looking at the study overall: COVID-19 samples from acute and convalescent phases originated in the United States, Italy and Spain. T cells, B-cell-depleted T cells, or PBMCs provided the cDNA or gDNA that served as material.

Germline trimming cut 6 bases from V and 8 bases from J; bases unmatched to any gene: 8. This CDR3 contains 14 residues. CDR1 LNHDA and CDR2 SQIVND come from the germline V gene (reference sequence). Measured with immunoSEQ multiplex PCR; TCRdb has only the in-frame clones, and not every one. This table has some 88,000 clones, 70% to 80% appearing once. The receptor was derived from a human donor in a cohort sampled during active COVID-19. The chain joins TRBV19 to TRBJ2-4; TRBD1 agrees at 9 bases. The sample comprised peripheral blood. CDR3 DNA sequence: TGTGCCAGTAGCCCGCTACAGGGGGCTGACATTCAGTACTTC. The encoded protein is CASSPLQGADIQYF.